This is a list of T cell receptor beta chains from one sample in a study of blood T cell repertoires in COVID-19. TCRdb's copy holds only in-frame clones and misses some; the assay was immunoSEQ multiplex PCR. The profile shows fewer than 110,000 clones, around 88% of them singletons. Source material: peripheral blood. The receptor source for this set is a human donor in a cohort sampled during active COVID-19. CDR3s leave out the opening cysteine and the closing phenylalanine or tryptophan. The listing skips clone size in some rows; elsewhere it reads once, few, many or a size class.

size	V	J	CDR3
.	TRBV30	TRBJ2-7	AYTTGGWEQY
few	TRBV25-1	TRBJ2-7	ASSEYTSGRPYEQY
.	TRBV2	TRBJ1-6	ASSEQGGNSPLH
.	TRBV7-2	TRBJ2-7	ASSLIPYSGSFGEQY
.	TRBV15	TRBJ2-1	ATSRDYRDSYNEQF
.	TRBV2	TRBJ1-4	ASRENFATNEKLF
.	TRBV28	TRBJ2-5	ASSPGHPPFQTQY
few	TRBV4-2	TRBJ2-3	ASSQRLAGEADTQY
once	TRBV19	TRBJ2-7	ASRYDLSSYEQY
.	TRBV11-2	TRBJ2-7	ASSLFNEQY
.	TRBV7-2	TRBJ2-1	ASSLTGTSGNEQF
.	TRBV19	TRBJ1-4	ASSILTGEKLF
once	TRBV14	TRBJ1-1	ASGENTEAF
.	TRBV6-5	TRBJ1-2	ASSPWLIGAAGYT
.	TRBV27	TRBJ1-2	ASSLTHYDRVIYGYT
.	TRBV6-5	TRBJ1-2	ASSNYRGSYGYT
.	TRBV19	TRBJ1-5	ASTHTTAYSNQPQH
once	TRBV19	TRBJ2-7	ASTKRIRGYEQY
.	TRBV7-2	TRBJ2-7	ASSFGQGASPRYEQY
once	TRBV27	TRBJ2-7	ASSLGQGAYEQY
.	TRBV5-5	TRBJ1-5	ASSLLGGGNQPQH
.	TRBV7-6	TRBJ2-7	ASSLRAGLAYGQY
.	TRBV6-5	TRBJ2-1	ASRRLAGAEEQF
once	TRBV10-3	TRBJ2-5	AISPGLADANRETQY
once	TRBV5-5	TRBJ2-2	ASSPDPGSGELF
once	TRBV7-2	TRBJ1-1	ASSPAPTGGFAF
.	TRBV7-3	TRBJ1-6	ASSLAGDNSPLH
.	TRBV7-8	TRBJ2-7	ASSYNYEQY
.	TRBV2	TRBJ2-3	ASRVTATDTQY
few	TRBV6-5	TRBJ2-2	ARGQGNTGELF
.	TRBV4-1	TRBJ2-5	ASSPQQEGETQY
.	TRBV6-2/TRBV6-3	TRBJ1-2	ASSYRGLGGYT
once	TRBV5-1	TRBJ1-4	ASSLVGTGVDEKLF
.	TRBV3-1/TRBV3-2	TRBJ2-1	ASSQALPGQGTYNEQF
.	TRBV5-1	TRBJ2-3	ASSSLTSGGITDTQY
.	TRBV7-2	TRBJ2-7	ASGREYSSYEQY
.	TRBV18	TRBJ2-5	ASSPGLQETQY
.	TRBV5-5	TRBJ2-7	ASSLSTSSYEQY
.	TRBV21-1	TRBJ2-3	ASSKAPLSGDTQY
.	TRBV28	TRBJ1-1	ASWGLNTEAF
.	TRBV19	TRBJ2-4	ASSIGTGGGYIQY
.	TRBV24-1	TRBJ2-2	ATSDLTGTGDTGELF
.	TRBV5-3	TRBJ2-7	ARSLLQGAQDYWFYEQY
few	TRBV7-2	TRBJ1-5	ASSLERGGSGNQPQH
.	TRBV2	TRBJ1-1	ASRSDDLTTEAF
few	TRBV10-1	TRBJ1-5	ASRGTPSNQPQH
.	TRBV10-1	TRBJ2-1	ASSDAAGAPFNNEQF
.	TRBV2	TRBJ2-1	ASSDRDRPFNEQF
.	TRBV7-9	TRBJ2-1	ASSLDGPGGF
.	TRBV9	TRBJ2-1	ASSVAQEQF
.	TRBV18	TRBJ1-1	ASSPRQGNTEAF
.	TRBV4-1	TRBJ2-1	ASSQEASSYNEQF
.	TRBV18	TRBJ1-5	ASSPQGAGQPQH